This section outlines one T cell receptor beta chain sequence together with its context. The method was immunoSEQ multiplex PCR; TCRdb's version includes in-frame clones alone and lacks a portion of them. Among some 180,000 clones listed, roughly 76% were seen once. V was pared by 4 bases and J by 2 bases, with 12 bases between. The V gene's germline CDR1 is MNHNY and CDR2 SVGAGI (reference sequence). The CDR3 is 15 amino acids. The data were obtained in a study of blood T cell repertoires in COVID-19. Study-level information: T cells, B-cell-depleted T cells, or PBMCs provided the cDNA or gDNA that served as material.

The sequence came from a woman aged 40 to 55 with COVID-19, enrolled during active disease. The J gene is TRBJ2-1, the V gene TRBV6-6; tentative D call: TRBD2 (6 bases). The material sequenced was peripheral blood. The CDR3 reads CASSLIGSTYNEQFF. The CDR3 DNA is TGTGCCAGCAGTTTAATCGGGAGTACCTACAATGAGCAGTTCTTC.